This T cell receptor beta chain was captured by sequencing in a study of Graves' ophthalmopathy and Graves' hyperthyroidism. A single count supports this clonotype. Beta-chain TCR CDR3 regions were amplified from RNA transcripts. First-round RT-PCR with HTBI primers preceded a second-round multiplex PCR. TCRdb re-derived calls from the multiplex PCR reads in MiXCR, one entry per CDR3 protein. The data contain roughly 230,000 distinct CDR3 sequences, roughly a fifth of them seen just once; the ten biggest clones take up roughly 45%. The germline V gene encodes CDR1 KGHSH and CDR2 LQKENI. Trimming left V 3 bases short and J 8 bases short, with 11 bases between. This CDR3 has 13 residues.

Sample: peripheral blood. The V gene is TRBV18, the J gene TRBJ2-4, with D unclear. This clonotype was sampled from a woman aged 45 to 65 with Graves' ophthalmopathy. The DNA of the CDR3 is TGTGCCAGCTCACCCCGCCGGGTTGACATTCAGTACTTC. The encoded protein is CASSPRRVDIQYF.